The 21 T cell receptor beta chains below were found in one sample sequenced in a study of blood T cells in healthy people across ages. Using a J-beta primer mix together with a sample-barcoded 5' primer, a second PCR was run for about 6 to 12 cycles. TCRdb used MiXCR to reprocess the 5' RACE reads, holding one entry per CDR3 protein. The sample consists of approximately 1,700,000 distinct CDR3 sequences, about two fifths of them appearing once. The source material was blood. These receptors were taken from a human donor in good health.

The chain uses TRBV4-3 and TRBJ1-1; weak D call: TRBD1 (5 bases). CDR3 size: 17 residues. Germline V gene lookup returns CDR1 LGHNA and CDR2 YSLEER. Trimming left V 0 bases short and J 1 base short, with 15 bases between. CDR3: CASSQDPASGGNTEAFF. The CDR3 DNA follows: TGCGCCAGCAGCCAAGATCCCGCATCCGGGGGGAACACTGAAGCTTTCTTT.

This sequence joins TRBV13 and TRBJ2-1, with 7 positions matching TRBD2. This CDR3 is 14 amino acids long. The ends lost 8 bases at V and 2 bases at J; junction bases unmatched: 6. Germline V lookup: CDR1 PRHDT, CDR2 FYEKMQ (reference sequence). CDR3 bases: TGTGCCAGCGGGGGGACTAACCCCTACAATGAGCAGTTCTTC. Amino acid sequence: CASGGTNPYNEQFF. Full variable domain (missing parts from reference TRBV13 and TRBJ2-1): AAGVIQSPRHLIKEKRETATLKCYPIPRHDTVYWYQQGPGQDPQFLISFYEKMQSDKGSIPDRFSAQQFSDYHSELNMSSLELGDSALYFCASGGTNPYNEQFFGPGTRLTVL.

Remarks on this clonotype: Germline is not matched at one junction end, which may reflect a read error. The chain employs TRBV4-3 and TRBJ2-3; a weak D match, TRBD2 (5 bases). Germline CDR1 LGHNA, CDR2 YSLEER. This CDR3 contains 17 residues. This CDR3 reads CASGQAARGISTDTQYF. The DNA of the CDR3 is TGCGCCAGCGGCCAAGCTGCCCGGGGAATCAGCACAGATACGCAGTATTTT.

The chain is built from TRBV20-1 and TRBJ1-2; D uncertain. Trimming took off 4 bases at V and 8 bases at J, with 8 bases between the two ends. There are 10 residues in the CDR3. The V gene's germline CDR1 is DFQATT and CDR2 SNEGSKA (reference sequence). CDR3 bases: TGCAGTGCTACCCGAGGGGGCTACACCTTC. It encodes CSATRGGYTF.

The chain joins TRBV27 to TRBJ2-3, with D possibly TRBD1 on 6 matching bases. The germline gives CDR1 MNHEY, CDR2 SMNVEV (reference sequence). The ends were cut back, 4 bases at V and 0 bases at J, with 11 bases in the middle. CDR3 size: 15 residues. CDR3 sequence (DNA): TGTGCCAGCAGTTATGGGGGCCCTAGCACAGATACGCAGTATTTT. Its translation: CASSYGGPSTDTQYF.

The chain recombines TRBV5-6 with TRBJ1-4; 9 bases map to TRBD1. Germline lookup yields CDR1 SGHDT and CDR2 YYEEEE. With 4 bases clipped from V and 9 bases from J, the junction kept 7 bases outside the gene matches. CDR3 length: 14 residues. CDR3 sequence (DNA): TGTGCCAGCAGCCGCACAGGGGGCGCGAAAAAACTGTTTTTT. It translates to CASSRTGGAKKLFF. Variable domain in full (rest from reference TRBV5-6 and TRBJ1-4): DAGVTQSPTHLIKTRGQQVTLRCSPKSGHDTVSWYQQALGQGPQFIFQYYEEEERQRGNFPDRFSGHQFPNYSSELNVNALLLGDSALYLCASSRTGGAKKLFFGSGTQLSVL.

The chain couples TRBV20-1 to TRBJ2-4; 14 nucleotides align to TRBD2. The CDR3 length is 16 residues. The ends lost 4 bases at V and 13 bases at J; junction bases unmatched: 15. Germline CDR1 DFQATT, CDR2 SNEGSKA (reference sequence). In nucleotides, the CDR3 is TGCAGTGCTATTTCCGGGACTAGCGGGGGATACAATGAGCAGTACTTC. Protein sequence: CSAISGTSGGYNEQYF.

This clonotype was counted only a few times. The chain combines TRBV4-1 with TRBJ2-7, with D maybe TRBD2 (6 bases). With 6 bases removed from V and 2 bases from J, the gap between germline ends came to 17 bases. The V gene's germline CDR1 is MGHRA and CDR2 YSYEKL. The CDR3 length is 15 residues. CDR3 residues: CASRAIWDSTYEQYF. The CDR3 DNA is TGCGCCAGCAGGGCGATTTGGGACTCGACCTACGAGCAGTACTTC.

The chain recombines TRBV12-3 or TRBV12-4 with TRBJ1-2; D uncertain. The CDR3 consists of 11 residues. V gave up 10 bases and J gave up 4 bases, with 10 bases separating them. The CDR3 region is CATDKTYGYTF. The CDR3 DNA follows: TGTGCCACCGACAAGACCTATGGCTACACCTTC.

This clonotype has a handful of counts. As DNA, the CDR3 is TGTGCCAGCAGCAGGGGGACTAGAGGTTGGGAGACCCAGTACTTC. It encodes CASSRGTRGWETQYF. V is TRBV6-5 and J is TRBJ2-5, with TRBD2 as a possible D gene (8 bases). The CDR3 covers 15 residues. V lost 6 bases, J lost 5 bases, and 19 bases lay in between. CDR1 is MNHEY and CDR2 is SVGAGI in the germline V gene.

CDR3 sequence reads: CASTEDRVGTEAFF. CDR3 in DNA: TGTGCCAGCACCGAAGACAGGGTGGGCACTGAAGCTTTCTTT. This rearrangement joins TRBV6-2 or TRBV6-3 to TRBJ1-1; TRBD1 matches at 7 bases. The CDR3 has 14 residues. V dropped 7 bases and J dropped 4; count of bases not matched to a gene: 9. From germline, CDR1 is MNHEY and CDR2 SVGEGT.

The chain employs TRBV20-1 and TRBJ2-3, with D possibly being TRBD1 or TRBD2 (6 bases each). Trimming left V 6 bases short and J 4 bases short, with 17 bases between. The CDR3 extends over 14 amino acids. Germline assignment: CDR1 DFQATT and CDR2 SNEGSKA (reference sequence). The CDR3 loop reads CSATSGARSDTQYF. The CDR3 region has the DNA TGCAGTGCCACCTCGGGGGCGCGGTCAGATACGCAGTATTTT.

This clonotype was seen a few times. V is TRBV11-2 and J is TRBJ2-1; 9 bases line up with TRBD2. The CDR3 has 16 residues. Germline CDR1 SGHAT, CDR2 FQNNGV. The ends lost 1 base at V and 7 bases at J; junction bases unmatched: 8. CDR3 loop: CASSLVGGGAWNEQFF. CDR3 in DNA: TGTGCCAGCAGCTTAGTGGGCGGGGGGGCATGGAATGAGCAGTTCTTC.

This chain connects TRBV13 to TRBJ1-2; TRBD1 might be the D (5 bases). Trimming removed 0 bases from V and 7 bases from J, with 21 bases in between. Germline values: CDR1 PRHDT, CDR2 FYEKMQ (reference sequence). The CDR3 is made up of 17 amino acids. Written as DNA, the CDR3 is TGTGCCAGCAGCTTAGGTCGAGGTGTTCCAGGGTTTGGTGGCTACACCTTC. Translation: CASSLGRGVPGFGGYTF.

Concerning this clonotype itself: The junction shows a germline mismatch at one end, possibly a read error. The rearrangement joins TRBV20-1 to TRBJ2-5; possible D gene TRBD1, 5 bases. Looked up from germline, CDR1 is DFQATT and CDR2 is SNEGSKA (reference sequence). This CDR3 has 14 amino acids. This CDR3 is CSARAPTAQETRYF. CDR3 sequence (DNA): TGCAGTGCTAGAGCCCCGACAGCCCAAGAGACCCGGTACTTC.

V gene TRBV9 combines with J gene TRBJ2-2, with unresolved D. CDR3 size: 14 residues. Germline loops: CDR1 SGDLS, CDR2 YYNGEE. The V end lost 0 bases, the J end lost 10 bases, and 13 bases lay between the germline ends. The CDR3 bases are TGTGCCAGCAGCGTAGGATTCTCTGCTCCGGAGCTGTTTTTT. It yields the protein CASSVGFSAPELFF. Full variable domain (outside the CDR3, taken from reference TRBV9 and TRBJ2-2): DSGVTQTPKHLITATGQRVTLRCSPRSGDLSVYWYQQSLDQGLQFLIQYYNGEERAKGNILERFSAQQFPDLHSELNLSSLELGDSALYFCASSVGFSAPELFFGEGSRLTVL.

This clonotype was recorded a few times. The genes are TRBV9 and TRBJ2-5; 8 bases map to TRBD1. Looked up from germline, CDR1 is SGDLS and CDR2 is YYNGEE. CDR3 length equals 17 residues. Trimming took 0 bases from V and 0 from J; bases not matched to a gene: 7. DNA for the CDR3: TGTGCCAGCAGCGTAGGTCTTAACAGGGGGTACCAAGAGACCCAGTACTTC. Translating gives CASSVGLNRGYQETQYF. The full variable domain, in which reference TRBV9 and TRBJ2-5 provide the parts outside the CDR3, is DSGVTQTPKHLITATGQRVTLRCSPRSGDLSVYWYQQSLDQGLQFLIQYYNGEERAKGNILERFSAQQFPDLHSELNLSSLELGDSALYFCASSVGLNRGYQETQYFGPGTRLLVL.

This clonotype turned up a few times. The chain joins TRBV5-6 to TRBJ2-1; TRBD2 is a possible D gene (5 bases). The CDR3 is 14 amino acids. V gave up 3 bases and J gave up 12 bases, with 19 bases separating them. Germline CDR1 SGHDT, CDR2 YYEEEE. In nucleotides, the CDR3 is TGTGCCAGCAGCTATCCATCGGCGGGCTATGCGCAGTTCTTC. Its translation is CASSYPSAGYAQFF.

The rearrangement uses TRBV7-2 and TRBJ2-7; maybe TRBD2 (5 bases). V shed 5 bases and J shed 2 bases, with 16 bases lying between them. The CDR3 is 15 residues long. The germline V gene has CDR1 SGHTA and CDR2 FQGNSA. CDR3 sequence (DNA): TGTGCCAGCAGCCTCTCGGACTCGTTTACCTACGAGCAGTACTTC. Its translation is CASSLSDSFTYEQYF.

This clonotype was seen only once. V usage is TRBV7-9 and J usage is TRBJ2-7; 10 bases align to TRBD2. Germline V gene sequence: CDR1 SEHNR, CDR2 FQNEAQ (reference sequence). The CDR3 length is 16 residues. V lost 1 base, J lost 4 bases, and 7 bases stayed unmatched. The CDR3 DNA reads TGTGCCAGCAGCTTAGGGGCTAGCGGGGGCTTGTACGAGCAGTACTTC. Amino acids: CASSLGASGGLYEQYF. The variable domain in full, completed from reference TRBV7-9 and TRBJ2-7, reads DTGVSQNPRHKITKRGQNVTFRCDPISEHNRLYWYRQTLGQGPEFLTYFQNEAQLEKSRLLSDRFSAERPKGSFSTLEIQRTEQGDSAMYLCASSLGASGGLYEQYFGPGTRLTVT.

This clonotype was detected many times. The chain uses TRBV4-1 and TRBJ2-4; either TRBD1 or TRBD2 may supply D (5 bases each). CDR1 is MGHRA and CDR2 is YSYEKL in the germline V gene. This CDR3 is 16 amino acids long. The germline V and J ends were trimmed by 1 base and 3 bases, with 13 bases remaining between them. The CDR3 DNA is TGCGCCAGCAGCCAAGGTCCAGGGAGAGGCAAAAACATTCAGTACTTC. Its translation: CASSQGPGRGKNIQYF.